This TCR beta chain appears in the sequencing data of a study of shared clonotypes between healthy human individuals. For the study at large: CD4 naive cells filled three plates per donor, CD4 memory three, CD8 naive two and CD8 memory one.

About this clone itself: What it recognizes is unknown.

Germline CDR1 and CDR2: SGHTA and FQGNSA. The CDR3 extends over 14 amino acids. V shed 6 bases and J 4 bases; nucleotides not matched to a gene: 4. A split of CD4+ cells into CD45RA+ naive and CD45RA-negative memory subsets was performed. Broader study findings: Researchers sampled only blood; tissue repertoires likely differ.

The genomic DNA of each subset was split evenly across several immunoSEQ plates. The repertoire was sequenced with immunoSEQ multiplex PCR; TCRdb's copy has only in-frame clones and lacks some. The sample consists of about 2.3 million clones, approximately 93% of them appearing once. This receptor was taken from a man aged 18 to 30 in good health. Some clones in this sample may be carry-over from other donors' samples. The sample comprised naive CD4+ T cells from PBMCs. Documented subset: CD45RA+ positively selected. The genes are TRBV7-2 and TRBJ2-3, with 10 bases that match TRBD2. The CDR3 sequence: CASRQAGGADTQYF. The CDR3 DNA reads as TGTGCCAGCAGGCAAGCGGGAGGGGCAGATACGCAGTATTTT.